This TCR beta chain is from a study of blood T cell repertoires in COVID-19. Study context: Specimens from acute and convalescent COVID-19 originated in the United States, Italy and Spain. T cells, B-cell-depleted T cells, or PBMCs provided the cDNA or gDNA that served as material.

Trimming pared 2 bases from V and 1 base from J, leaving 9 bases between. Germline V gene lookup returns CDR1 SGHTA and CDR2 FQGNSA. This CDR3 comprises 15 residues. In the authors' workflow: Counts of nucleated cells, estimated from reference gene primer amplification, were obtained. Sequencing was performed with immunoSEQ multiplex PCR; in TCRdb, only in-frame clones are kept and a portion is missing. For V, J and clone size, that table is used; D and trimming come from the DNA. The sample consists of 85,000 to 130,000 clones, about four fifths of them appearing once. This TCR was sampled from a woman of 80 years or more with active or convalescent COVID-19. The gene calls are TRBV7-2 and TRBJ1-5; unclear D gene. The sequenced sample was peripheral blood. The CDR3 sequence is CASSLTSGSNQPQHF. The CDR3 DNA follows: TGTGCCAGCAGCTTAACCAGCGGGAGCAATCAGCCCCAGCATTTT.